A selection of T cell receptor beta chains follows, all from one sample in a study of blood T cell repertoires in COVID-19. This table comes from immunoSEQ multiplex PCR, and its TCRdb copy is limited to in-frame clones, with some not included. The repertoire consists of a few hundred thousand clones, with about 88% occurring once and the leading ten covering about 4.1%. Sequences were obtained from peripheral blood. These receptors were obtained from a man aged 55-75 years who had recovered from COVID-19. Both conserved end residues are part of each CDR3. D genes are given only for firm matches. Only part of the rows carry a size: once, few, many, or a class if the clone is expanded.

clone_size: once
d_call: TRBD2
v_call: TRBV5-8
j_call: TRBJ2-5
cdr3_length: 15
cdr3_nt: TGTGCCAGCAGAGCGGGGGGGCCCCCCACAGAGACCCAGTACTTC
cdr3_aa: CASRAGGPPTETQYF

clone_size: NA
d_call: NA
v_call: TRBV21-1
j_call: TRBJ2-3
cdr3_length: 12
cdr3_nt: TGTGCCAGCTCCCTTAGCACAGATACGCAGTATTTT
cdr3_aa: CASSLSTDTQYF

clone_size: NA
d_call: NA
v_call: TRBV19
j_call: TRBJ1-1
cdr3_length: 14
cdr3_nt: TGTGCCAGTAGTATGAGGAAGATGAACACTGAAGCTTTCTTT
cdr3_aa: CASSMRKMNTEAFF

clone_size: NA
d_call: NA
v_call: TRBV5-6
j_call: TRBJ2-7
cdr3_length: 15
cdr3_nt: TGTGCCAGCAGCTTGGGTAGACAGAGCTCCTACGAGCAGTACTTC
cdr3_aa: CASSLGRQSSYEQYF

clone_size: NA
d_call: TRBD1
v_call: TRBV6-5
j_call: TRBJ2-7
cdr3_length: 14
cdr3_nt: TGTGCCAGCAGGGGACAGATGCCCTCCTACGAGCAGTACTTC
cdr3_aa: CASRGQMPSYEQYF

clone_size: NA
d_call: TRBD2
v_call: TRBV5-4
j_call: TRBJ2-3
cdr3_length: 15
cdr3_nt: TGTGCCAGCAGCTTGGAGGCTAGCGGGGGCCAAGCGCAGTATTTT
cdr3_aa: CASSLEASGGQAQYF

clone_size: NA
d_call: TRBD1
v_call: TRBV27
j_call: TRBJ2-7
cdr3_length: 15
cdr3_nt: TGTGCCAGCAGTTTATCCCCAGGGGGTGCCTACGAGCAGTACTTC
cdr3_aa: CASSLSPGGAYEQYF

clone_size: NA
d_call: NA
v_call: TRBV6-6
j_call: TRBJ1-1
cdr3_length: 13
cdr3_nt: TGTGCCAGCAGTTACTGGGGCGGCACTGAAGCTTTCTTT
cdr3_aa: CASSYWGGTEAFF

clone_size: once
d_call: TRBD1
v_call: TRBV6-1
j_call: TRBJ2-3
cdr3_length: 17
cdr3_nt: TGTGCCAGCAGCGAACGGGGACAGGGAACTAGCACAGATACGCAGTATTTT
cdr3_aa: CASSERGQGTSTDTQYF

clone_size: NA
d_call: TRBD2
v_call: TRBV15
j_call: TRBJ2-1
cdr3_length: 17
cdr3_nt: TGTGCCACCAGCAGGGATCGGGGAGCGGGGGGTTCCAATGAGCAGTTCTTC
cdr3_aa: CATSRDRGAGGSNEQFF

clone_size: NA
d_call: NA
v_call: TRBV15
j_call: TRBJ2-5
cdr3_length: 14
cdr3_nt: TGTGCCACCAGTAAGAGGACAGCTCAAGAGACCCAGTACTTC
cdr3_aa: CATSKRTAQETQYF

clone_size: once
d_call: TRBD2
v_call: TRBV6-5
j_call: TRBJ2-7
cdr3_length: 15
cdr3_nt: TGTGCCAGCTGGAAGGGTAGCGGGGCTTCCTACGAGCAGTACTTC
cdr3_aa: CASWKGSGASYEQYF

clone_size: NA
d_call: NA
v_call: TRBV5-4
j_call: TRBJ1-2
cdr3_length: 14
cdr3_nt: TGTGCCAGCAGCCCCGACCTGGGAGTCTATGGCTACACCTTC
cdr3_aa: CASSPDLGVYGYTF

clone_size: NA
d_call: TRBD1
v_call: TRBV10-1
j_call: TRBJ1-6
cdr3_length: 14
cdr3_nt: TGCGCCGGTTACTCCGGGACAGGTAATTCACCCCTCCACTTT
cdr3_aa: CAGYSGTGNSPLHF

clone_size: NA
d_call: NA
v_call: TRBV30
j_call: TRBJ2-5
cdr3_length: 13
cdr3_nt: TGTGCCTGGACTTGGGGGGTCCAAGAGACCCAGTACTTC
cdr3_aa: CAWTWGVQETQYF

clone_size: NA
d_call: TRBD1
v_call: TRBV27
j_call: TRBJ2-1
cdr3_length: 14
cdr3_nt: TGTGCCAGCAGTTACTGGACAGGGGGAGGAGAGCAGTTCTTC
cdr3_aa: CASSYWTGGGEQFF

clone_size: NA
d_call: TRBD1
v_call: TRBV5-8
j_call: TRBJ1-2
cdr3_length: 15
cdr3_nt: TGTGCCAGCAGCGACCGGGACAGGGGGTTGCGTGGCTACACCTTC
cdr3_aa: CASSDRDRGLRGYTF

clone_size: NA
d_call: TRBD1
v_call: TRBV19
j_call: TRBJ1-5
cdr3_length: 14
cdr3_nt: TGTGCCAGTAACCCGGGACAGAGAGATCAGCCCCAGCATTTT
cdr3_aa: CASNPGQRDQPQHF

clone_size: NA
d_call: NA
v_call: TRBV6-1
j_call: TRBJ1-2
cdr3_length: 15
cdr3_nt: TGTGCCAGCAGTGAAGCGCAGGGGTGGGCAGATGGCTACACCTTC
cdr3_aa: CASSEAQGWADGYTF

clone_size: NA
d_call: TRBD1
v_call: TRBV30
j_call: TRBJ2-6
cdr3_length: 18
cdr3_nt: TGTGCCTGGAGTAAACAGGACAGGGGGACCTCTGGGGCCAACGTCCTGACTTTC
cdr3_aa: CAWSKQDRGTSGANVLTF

clone_size: NA
d_call: NA
v_call: TRBV7-2
j_call: TRBJ2-7
cdr3_length: 13
cdr3_nt: TGTGCCAGCAGCGGAGCCAGCCTCTACGAGCAGTACTTC
cdr3_aa: CASSGASLYEQYF

clone_size: NA
d_call: TRBD1
v_call: TRBV5-1
j_call: TRBJ1-4
cdr3_length: 14
cdr3_nt: TGCGCCAGCGGACCGGGACAGATTAATGAAAAACTGTTTTTT
cdr3_aa: CASGPGQINEKLFF

clone_size: NA
d_call: TRBD2
v_call: TRBV12-5
j_call: TRBJ2-1
cdr3_length: 18
cdr3_nt: TGTGCTAGTGGTTTGGACCCGAAGCGGGGCCTCTCCTACAATGAGCAGTTCTTC
cdr3_aa: CASGLDPKRGLSYNEQFF

clone_size: NA
d_call: NA
v_call: TRBV5-4
j_call: TRBJ2-3
cdr3_length: 16
cdr3_nt: TGTGCCAGCAGCTTGGGGATACAGGCTAGCACAGATACGCAGTATTTT
cdr3_aa: CASSLGIQASTDTQYF

clone_size: NA
d_call: TRBD1
v_call: TRBV5-5
j_call: TRBJ2-5
cdr3_length: 18
cdr3_nt: TGTGCCAGCAGCTCTTTGGCCAGGACAGGGGGGACCCAAGAGACCCAGTACTTC
cdr3_aa: CASSSLARTGGTQETQYF

clone_size: NA
d_call: TRBD2
v_call: TRBV5-4
j_call: TRBJ2-5
cdr3_length: 17
cdr3_nt: TGTGCCAGCAGCTTGGACCCAGCTAGCGGGGGGGCGGAGACCCAGTACTTC
cdr3_aa: CASSLDPASGGAETQYF

clone_size: NA
d_call: TRBD2
v_call: TRBV18
j_call: TRBJ2-2
cdr3_length: 17
cdr3_nt: TGTGCCAGCTCACGACAAACTAGCGGGGGGAACACCGGGGAGCTGTTTTTT
cdr3_aa: CASSRQTSGGNTGELFF

clone_size: once
d_call: TRBD1
v_call: TRBV5-1
j_call: TRBJ2-7
cdr3_length: 14
cdr3_nt: TGCGCCAGCAGCATCGGGACAGCCACCTACGAGCAGTACTTC
cdr3_aa: CASSIGTATYEQYF

clone_size: NA
d_call: TRBD1
v_call: TRBV5-1
j_call: TRBJ1-5
cdr3_length: 14
cdr3_nt: TGCGCCAGCAGTCCAGGACAGGGAGGGCAGCCCCAGCATTTT
cdr3_aa: CASSPGQGGQPQHF

clone_size: NA
d_call: NA
v_call: TRBV7-8
j_call: TRBJ2-6
cdr3_length: 15
cdr3_nt: TGTGCCAGCAGCTTGTATCAGTCTGGGGCCAACGTCCTGACTTTC
cdr3_aa: CASSLYQSGANVLTF

clone_size: NA
d_call: NA
v_call: TRBV9
j_call: TRBJ2-7
cdr3_length: 16
cdr3_nt: TGTGCCAGCAGCGCCTCCCACCGGCAGGGCGTAAGTGAGCAGTACTTC
cdr3_aa: CASSASHRQGVSEQYF

clone_size: NA
d_call: NA
v_call: TRBV5-1
j_call: TRBJ1-2
cdr3_length: 14
cdr3_nt: TGCGCCAGCAGCGTTGGGCAGGGAAACTATGGCTACACCTTC
cdr3_aa: CASSVGQGNYGYTF

clone_size: few
d_call: NA
v_call: TRBV3-1/TRBV3-2
j_call: TRBJ1-2
cdr3_length: 13
cdr3_nt: TGTGCCAGCAGCCAAGACAGGTACTATGGCTACACCTTC
cdr3_aa: CASSQDRYYGYTF

clone_size: once
d_call: TRBD2
v_call: TRBV5-4
j_call: TRBJ2-3
cdr3_length: 15
cdr3_nt: TGTGCCAGCAGCTTAGCGGGGGGGCCCGCAGATACGCAGTATTTT
cdr3_aa: CASSLAGGPADTQYF

clone_size: NA
d_call: TRBD1
v_call: TRBV24-1
j_call: TRBJ1-2
cdr3_length: 16
cdr3_nt: TGTGCCACCAGTGATTTTAGGACAGGGGTGGACTATGGCTACACCTTC
cdr3_aa: CATSDFRTGVDYGYTF